A selection of T cell receptor beta chains follows, all from one sample in a study of cytomegalovirus exposure and HLA in healthy donors. Profiled with immunoSEQ multiplex PCR; TCRdb holds only in-frame clones, not every one. The sample gives roughly 130,000 clones, around 66% of which show up once; less than 9% is in the top ten. Sequenced material: PBMCs. The source of these receptors is a woman aged 40 to 50 in good health and CMV-seropositive. CDR3s include the opening cysteine and the closing phenylalanine or tryptophan. D genes are given only for firm matches. Only part of the rows carry a size: once, few, many, or a class if the clone is expanded.

d_call | clone_size | j_call | v_call | cdr3_aa | cdr3_nt
TRBD1 | . | TRBJ1-1 | TRBV18 | CASSPILGRDSEAFF | TGTGCCAGCTCACCTATCCTCGGGAGGGACAGTGAAGCTTTCTTT
. | few | TRBJ1-1 | TRBV6-4 | CAKGDRRENTEAFF | TGTGCCAAAGGTGACAGAAGGGAGAACACTGAAGCTTTCTTT
TRBD1 | few | TRBJ2-7 | TRBV5-1 | CASSLEPGQRSYEQYF | TGCGCCAGCAGCTTGGAACCGGGACAGCGCTCCTACGAGCAGTACTTC
. | . | TRBJ1-1 | TRBV11-3 | CASRESRGASTEAFF | TGTGCCAGCAGAGAAAGCCGGGGGGCGAGCACTGAAGCTTTCTTT
TRBD2 | . | TRBJ2-5 | TRBV30 | CAWSVRRTSGGAETQYF | TGTGCCTGGAGTGTAAGACGGACTAGCGGGGGGGCTGAGACCCAGTACTTC
. | . | TRBJ2-1 | TRBV6-5 | CASRLGGGPYNEQFF | TGTGCCAGCCGACTTGGAGGGGGCCCCTACAATGAGCAGTTCTTC
TRBD1 | . | TRBJ2-7 | TRBV5-1 | CASSPGQGVSYEQYF | TGCGCCAGCAGCCCCGGACAGGGGGTTTCCTACGAGCAGTACTTC
TRBD1 | . | TRBJ1-4 | TRBV2 | CASIPRTGAATNEKLFF | TGTGCCAGCATACCTAGGACAGGGGCGGCAACTAATGAAAAACTGTTTTTT
. | . | TRBJ2-1 | TRBV19 | CASQGYNEQFF | TGTGCCAGTCAGGGTTACAATGAGCAGTTCTTC
. | . | TRBJ2-7 | TRBV7-3 | CASSPGTPPNEQYF | TGTGCCAGCAGCCCCGGGACTCCCCCAAACGAGCAGTACTTC
TRBD1 | . | TRBJ1-1 | TRBV2 | CASTQTGWDTEAFF | TGTGCCAGCACCCAGACAGGGTGGGACACTGAAGCTTTCTTT
TRBD1 | . | TRBJ2-7 | TRBV5-4 | CASSLGTGDYYEQYF | TGTGCCAGCAGCTTGGGGACAGGGGATTACTACGAGCAGTACTTC
. | few | TRBJ2-5 | TRBV11-2 | CASSTGLQETQYF | TGTGCCAGCAGCACGGGACTGCAAGAGACCCAGTACTTC
TRBD1 | few | TRBJ2-6 | TRBV28 | CASSSIVSRDRWIMGANVLTF | TGTGCCAGCAGTTCCATCGTAAGTCGGGACAGGTGGATTATGGGGGCCAACGTCCTGACTTTC
TRBD1 | . | TRBJ1-1 | TRBV18 | CASSPLQGLGTEAFF | TGTGCCAGCTCACCTCTACAGGGGTTAGGCACTGAAGCTTTCTTT
TRBD1 | . | TRBJ1-3 | TRBV30 | CAWSRTGTNSGNTIYF | TGTGCCTGGAGTAGGACAGGGACAAACTCTGGAAACACCATATATTTT
. | . | TRBJ1-1 | TRBV29-1 | CSVEVPGRLTEAFF | TGCAGCGTTGAAGTCCCTGGGAGATTGACTGAAGCTTTCTTT
TRBD1 | . | TRBJ2-1 | TRBV7-9 | CASSPQGGQGNEQFF | TGTGCCAGCAGCCCCCAAGGGGGACAGGGAAATGAGCAGTTCTTC
TRBD2 | . | TRBJ2-3 | TRBV7-9 | CASSSTSGREDTDTQYF | TGTGCCAGCAGCTCGACTAGCGGGAGGGAAGACACAGATACGCAGTATTTT
. | . | TRBJ1-2 | TRBV6-5 | CASTDRPKPNYGYPF | TGTGCCAGCACCGACCGACCAAAACCAAACTATGGCTACCCCTTC
. | . | TRBJ2-7 | TRBV5-1 | CASSRVGGTGDEQYF | TGCGCCAGCAGCCGGGTCGGGGGGACAGGAGACGAGCAGTACTTC
TRBD1 | . | TRBJ1-2 | TRBV14 | CASSQARTGSGYTF | TGTGCCAGCAGCCAAGCCCGGACAGGGAGTGGCTACACCTTC
TRBD1 | . | TRBJ2-1 | TRBV6-1 | CASSEIAVDRYYNEQFF | TGTGCCAGCAGTGAAATAGCAGTGGACAGGTACTACAATGAGCAGTTCTTC
. | . | TRBJ2-6 | TRBV7-3 | CASSSPGEGHSGANVLTF | TGTGCCAGCAGCTCCCCCGGAGAGGGACACTCTGGGGCCAACGTCCTGACTTTC
TRBD2 | . | TRBJ2-3 | TRBV12-5 | CASGLGLAGSTDTQYF | TGTGCTAGTGGTTTGGGACTAGCGGGATCCACAGATACGCAGTATTTT
TRBD2 | . | TRBJ2-1 | TRBV5-4 | CASSLPGLAGGNEQFF | TGTGCCAGCAGCTTGCCCGGACTAGCGGGAGGCAATGAGCAGTTCTTC
TRBD1 | . | TRBJ2-1 | TRBV7-9 | CASSPPQGPYNEQFF | TGTGCCAGCAGCCCCCCACAGGGGCCCTACAATGAGCAGTTCTTC
. | once | TRBJ2-7 | TRBV19 | CASSIYSGPYGEQYF | TGTGCCAGTAGTATTTACAGCGGGCCGTATGGCGAGCAGTACTTC
. | . | TRBJ1-5 | TRBV4-1 | CASSQDGGMGQPQHF | TGCGCCAGCAGCCAAGATGGGGGGATGGGCCAGCCCCAGCATTTT
. | . | TRBJ2-7 | TRBV9 | CASSVGGLSYEQYF | TGTGCCAGCAGCGTAGGTGGGCTCTCCTACGAGCAGTACTTC
. | few | TRBJ1-5 | TRBV18 | CASSPAPQGDQPQHF | TGTGCCAGCTCACCGGCCCCACAGGGAGATCAGCCCCAGCATTTT